Listed below are T cell receptor beta chains from one sample, sequenced in a study of beta chain features in type 1 diabetes. The data were produced by immunoSEQ multiplex PCR, yet TCRdb's version contains in-frame clones alone and is incomplete. The sample records under 800,000 clones, 15% to 18% being singletons. Sequencing was done on a sample of naive CD4+ T cells from blood. The receptors originated from a young man in good health. The CDR3 runs from the conserved cysteine through the conserved F or W. The order of the fields is D gene, clone size, J gene, V gene, CDR3 protein, CDR3 DNA. D genes are given only for firm matches. Clone size is shown for a subset of rows, as once, few, many or a class of expanded clone.

D gene: -; clone size: -; J gene: TRBJ1-6; V gene: TRBV9; CDR3 protein: CASSSGGNSPLHF; CDR3 DNA: TGTGCCAGCAGCTCTGGGGGTAATTCACCCCTCCACTTT
D gene: -; clone size: -; J gene: TRBJ2-3; V gene: TRBV5-1; CDR3 protein: CASSFRYGDTQYF; CDR3 DNA: TGCGCCAGCAGCTTCCGCTACGGAGATACGCAGTATTTT
D gene: TRBD1; clone size: few; J gene: TRBJ2-6; V gene: TRBV19; CDR3 protein: CASSIETGASGANVLTF; CDR3 DNA: TGTGCCAGTAGTATCGAGACAGGGGCCTCTGGGGCCAACGTCCTGACTTTC
D gene: TRBD2; clone size: few; J gene: TRBJ2-3; V gene: TRBV7-9; CDR3 protein: CASSTSGGIWTDTQYF; CDR3 DNA: TGTGCCAGCTCGACATCCGGGGGGATATGGACAGATACGCAGTATTTT
D gene: -; clone size: few; J gene: TRBJ1-1; V gene: TRBV4-2; CDR3 protein: CASSQGPGDTEAFF; CDR3 DNA: TGTGCCAGCAGCCAAGGGCCTGGGGACACTGAAGCTTTCTTT
D gene: -; clone size: few; J gene: TRBJ2-1; V gene: TRBV20-1; CDR3 protein: CSARANNEQFF; CDR3 DNA: TGCAGTGCTAGAGCAAACAATGAGCAGTTCTTC
D gene: -; clone size: -; J gene: TRBJ2-3; V gene: TRBV9; CDR3 protein: CASSPPSTDTQYF; CDR3 DNA: TGTGCCAGCAGCCCTCCCTCCACAGATACGCAGTATTTT
D gene: -; clone size: -; J gene: TRBJ1-2; V gene: TRBV11-1; CDR3 protein: CASSLSGAASGYTF; CDR3 DNA: TGTGCCAGCAGCCTATCAGGGGCAGCAAGTGGCTACACCTTC
D gene: -; clone size: -; J gene: TRBJ1-1; V gene: TRBV5-1; CDR3 protein: CASSLEGITEAFF; CDR3 DNA: TGCGCCAGCAGCTTGGAGGGGATTACTGAAGCTTTCTTT
D gene: -; clone size: -; J gene: TRBJ2-5; V gene: TRBV28; CDR3 protein: CASGGAGRVQETQYF; CDR3 DNA: TGTGCCAGCGGCGGGGCAGGACGGGTTCAAGAGACCCAGTACTTC
D gene: -; clone size: few; J gene: TRBJ2-7; V gene: TRBV19; CDR3 protein: CASKGEPRRGAEQYF; CDR3 DNA: TGTGCCAGTAAGGGTGAGCCCCGCCGAGGGGCCGAGCAGTACTTC
D gene: TRBD1; clone size: -; J gene: TRBJ2-3; V gene: TRBV4-2; CDR3 protein: CASSRGTGVSGGSDTQYF; CDR3 DNA: TGTGCCAGCAGCCGGGGGACAGGGGTCTCCGGGGGATCCGATACGCAGTATTTT
D gene: TRBD1; clone size: few; J gene: TRBJ2-7; V gene: TRBV12-5; CDR3 protein: CASGGGTGNSYEQYF; CDR3 DNA: TGTGCTAGTGGCGGGGGGACAGGGAACTCCTACGAGCAGTACTTC
D gene: -; clone size: -; J gene: TRBJ1-1; V gene: TRBV29-1; CDR3 protein: CSVSWGGTEAFF; CDR3 DNA: TGCAGCGTCTCGTGGGGCGGCACTGAAGCTTTCTTT
D gene: -; clone size: few; J gene: TRBJ1-2; V gene: TRBV4-3; CDR3 protein: CASSQDYLGNGYTF; CDR3 DNA: TGCGCCAGCAGCCAAGATTATCTGGGGAATGGCTACACCTTC
D gene: TRBD1; clone size: -; J gene: TRBJ2-7; V gene: TRBV2; CDR3 protein: CASSVGRQGAYEQYF; CDR3 DNA: TGTGCCAGCAGTGTTGGTAGACAGGGGGCTTACGAGCAGTACTTC
D gene: TRBD2; clone size: few; J gene: TRBJ2-4; V gene: TRBV5-4; CDR3 protein: CASSLGRLAGGLNIQYF; CDR3 DNA: TGTGCCAGCAGCTTGGGTCGGCTAGCGGGAGGCTTAAACATTCAGTACTTC
D gene: -; clone size: few; J gene: TRBJ1-2; V gene: TRBV12-5; CDR3 protein: CASCPSGGYGYTF; CDR3 DNA: TGTGCTAGTTGCCCTTCAGGAGGTTATGGCTACACCTTC